This TCR beta chain was obtained from a study of blood T cells in healthy people across ages. Study details: Template-switching capture recovered about one barcoded beta molecule per two T cells. General study results and limits: Estimates of total diversity, which came from one million sequenced T cells, were considered to be underestimates. Roughly linear declines in TCR beta diversity per million T cells occurred with age.

The CDR3 spans 12 residues. Germline CDR1 DFQATT, CDR2 SNEGSKA (reference sequence). Primers used in a second PCR of about 7 to 12 cycles were a sample-barcoded 5' primer and a J-beta primer mix. TCRdb reanalysed the 5' RACE reads using MiXCR and keeps one entry per CDR3 protein. The sample lists 450,000 to 700,000 distinct CDR3 sequences, roughly 29% occurring once. As to this clonotype: Its matching antigen is unknown. As the CDR3 is not closed by the conserved phenylalanine or tryptophan, this likely results from a read error.

The receptor's source is a woman between 65 and 79 years old in good health. The V and J genes are TRBV20-1 and TRBJ2-5; 7 bases map to TRBD2. The J call may be wrong; the DNA end is better matched by TRBJ2-1. Material for sequencing was blood. CDR3 nucleotides: TGCAGTGCTAGTCTAGCGGACAATGAGCAGTTCCTC. It yields the protein CSASLADNEQFL.